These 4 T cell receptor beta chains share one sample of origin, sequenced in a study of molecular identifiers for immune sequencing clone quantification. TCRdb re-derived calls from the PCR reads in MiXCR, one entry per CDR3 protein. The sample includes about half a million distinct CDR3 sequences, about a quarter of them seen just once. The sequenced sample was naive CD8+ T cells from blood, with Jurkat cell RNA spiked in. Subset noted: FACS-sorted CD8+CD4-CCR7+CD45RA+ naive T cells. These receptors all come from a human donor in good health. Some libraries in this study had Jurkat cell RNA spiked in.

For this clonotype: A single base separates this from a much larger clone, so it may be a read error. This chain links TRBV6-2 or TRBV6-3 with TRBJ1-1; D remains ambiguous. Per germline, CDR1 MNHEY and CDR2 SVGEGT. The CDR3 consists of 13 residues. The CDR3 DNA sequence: TGTGCCAGCAGTCGCCCAATGAACACTGAAGCTCTCTTT. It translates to CASSRPMNTEALF.

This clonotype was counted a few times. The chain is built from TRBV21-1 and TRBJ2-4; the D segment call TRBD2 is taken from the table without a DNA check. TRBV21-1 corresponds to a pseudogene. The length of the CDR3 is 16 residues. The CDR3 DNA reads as TGTGCCAGCAGCAAAACCCTAGTCGGGGTCAAAAACATTCAGTACTTC. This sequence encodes CASSKTLVGVKNIQYF.

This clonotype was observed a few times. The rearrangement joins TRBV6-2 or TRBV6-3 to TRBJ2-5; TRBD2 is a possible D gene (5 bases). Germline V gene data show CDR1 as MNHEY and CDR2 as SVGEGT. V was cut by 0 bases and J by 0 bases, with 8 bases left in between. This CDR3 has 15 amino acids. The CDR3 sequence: CASSYSTGYQETQYF. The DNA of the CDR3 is TGTGCCAGCAGTTACTCGACGGGGTACCAAGAGACCCAGTACTTC.

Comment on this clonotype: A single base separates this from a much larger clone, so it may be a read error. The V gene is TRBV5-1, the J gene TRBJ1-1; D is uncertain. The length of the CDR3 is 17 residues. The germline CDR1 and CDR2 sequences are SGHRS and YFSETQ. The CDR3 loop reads CAGSLLSGGVFYTEAFF. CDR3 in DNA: TGCGCCGGCAGCTTGTTGTCAGGTGGGGTATTTTACACTGAAGCTTTCTTT.